The rows below give T cell receptor beta chains drawn from one sample of a study of blood T cell repertoires in COVID-19. Produced via immunoSEQ multiplex PCR; TCRdb's table is partial and in-frame only. The sample shows over 200,000 clones, 81% of them seen only once. Sequencing was performed on PBMCs or T cells enriched from blood (not recorded which). The receptor source for this set is a woman in her fifties or sixties with acute COVID-19. Both conserved end residues are trimmed from each CDR3.

j_call v_call cdr3_aa
TRBJ1-1 TRBV18 ASSFGENTEAF
TRBJ1-1 TRBV7-2 ASSLGTGLNTEAF
TRBJ1-5 TRBV7-8 ASNPFRGNQPQH
TRBJ1-5 TRBV6-2/TRBV6-3 ASSDGHGYNQPQH
TRBJ2-3 TRBV18 ASSTGPIDTQY
TRBJ1-1 TRBV11-2 ASSLGVGTEAF
TRBJ1-2 TRBV30 AGLMEFGYGYT
TRBJ1-1 TRBV5-1 ASRTGTGHTEAF
TRBJ2-1 TRBV5-1 ASTTQVRKNEQF
TRBJ1-4 TRBV9 ASSVGENKLNEKLF
TRBJ2-7 TRBV19 ASSTRQSKTYEQY
TRBJ1-2 TRBV27 ASSSRQGGDT
TRBJ2-3 TRBV5-3 ARSWGKERGTPCTDTQY
TRBJ2-4 TRBV2 ASSEDSGGAKNIQY